Listed below are T cell receptor beta chains from one sample, sequenced in a study of cytomegalovirus exposure and HLA in healthy donors. Data came from immunoSEQ multiplex PCR; TCRdb stores just in-frame clones and leaves some out. Here the sample spans 90,000 to 150,000 clones, 63% being singletons. What was sequenced was PBMCs. The receptors originated from a middle-aged man in good health and CMV-seropositive. Both conserved end residues are part of each CDR3. A D gene is named only where the DNA matches it firmly. Rows give clone size only sometimes, using once, few, many, or a class for an expanded clone.

NA few TRBJ1-1 TRBV6-5 CASGGGSTEAFF TGTGCCAGCGGGGGGGGGAGCACTGAAGCTTTCTTT
TRBD2 NA TRBJ2-7 TRBV30 CAWSKGLAGLSPSYEQYF TGTGCCTGGAGCAAAGGACTAGCGGGCCTTTCACCCTCCTACGAGCAGTACTTC
NA NA TRBJ1-1 TRBV19 CASSMEVVSFHTEAFF TGTGCCAGTAGTATGGAGGTCGTCAGTTTTCACACTGAAGCTTTCTTT
NA NA TRBJ2-5 TRBV5-1 CASSRDADQETQYF TGCGCCAGCAGCCGGGATGCAGACCAAGAGACCCAGTACTTC
NA NA TRBJ1-1 TRBV16 CASSIQGWTEAFF TGTGCCAGCAGTATACAGGGTTGGACTGAAGCTTTCTTT
NA NA TRBJ2-3 TRBV13 CASSSRGTDTQYF TGTGCCAGCAGTTCCCGGGGCACAGATACGCAGTATTTT
NA NA TRBJ1-4 TRBV5-4 CASSLATTNEKLFF TGTGCCAGCAGCTTGGCGACTACTAATGAAAAACTGTTTTTT
TRBD1 once TRBJ2-3 TRBV19 CASSTNRDRGKNTQYF TGTGCCAGTAGTACAAACCGGGACAGGGGAAAGAATACGCAGTATTTT
TRBD1 once TRBJ1-6 TRBV29-1 CSVEDRAGSPLHF TGCAGCGTCGAGGACAGGGCTGGGTCACCCCTCCACTTT
TRBD2 NA TRBJ2-3 TRBV4-2 CASSQDRGSDADTQYF TGTGCCAGCAGCCAAGATCGCGGGAGCGACGCAGATACGCAGTATTTT
NA NA TRBJ1-2 TRBV7-9 CASSPLGPGGRFNYGYTF TGTGCCAGCAGCCCCCTAGGCCCGGGGGGGAGGTTTAACTATGGCTACACCTTC
NA once TRBJ1-1 TRBV10-2 CASSEATGSEAFF TGCGCCAGCAGTGAGGCAACAGGCAGTGAGGCTTTCTTT
TRBD1 few TRBJ1-6 TRBV10-3 CAISQGAPYNSPLHF TGTGCCATCAGTCAGGGGGCCCCATATAATTCACCCCTCCACTTT
NA once TRBJ2-4 TRBV10-1 CASSESGGGIQYF TGCGCCAGCAGTGAGTCAGGGGGTGGCATTCAGTACTTC
TRBD1 NA TRBJ1-2 TRBV6-5 CASSSYLQGAGGYTF TGTGCCAGCAGTTCCTATCTACAGGGGGCGGGAGGCTACACCTTC
TRBD2 NA TRBJ2-1 TRBV7-3 CASNRPGGLGNEQFF TGTGCCAGCAACCGTCCGGGGGGATTGGGTAATGAGCAGTTCTTC
NA NA TRBJ2-7 TRBV11-3 CASSLSPGVEQYF TGTGCCAGCAGCTTATCTCCGGGAGTCGAGCAGTACTTC
NA NA TRBJ1-5 TRBV28 CASRVQQPQHF TGTGCCAGCAGGGTCCAGCAGCCCCAGCATTTT
TRBD2 NA TRBJ2-3 TRBV9 CASVGLAGDTQYF TGTGCCAGCGTGGGACTAGCGGGCGATACGCAGTATTTT
TRBD2 NA TRBJ2-5 TRBV7-2 CASSFLPGGNQETQYF TGTGCCAGCAGCTTTCTCCCGGGAGGTAACCAAGAGACCCAGTACTTC
TRBD2 NA TRBJ2-1 TRBV25-1 CATQTSGSPQVQFF TGTGCCACCCAGACTAGCGGATCTCCCCAAGTGCAGTTCTTC
NA once TRBJ1-1 TRBV6-4 CASSDSTSGNTEAFF TGTGCCAGCAGTGACTCGACCTCAGGGAACACTGAAGCTTTCTTT
NA once TRBJ2-7 TRBV9 CASSVGGNYEQYF TGTGCCAGCAGCGTAGGAGGGAACTACGAGCAGTACTTC
TRBD1 NA TRBJ1-1 TRBV5-4 CASSGGQGDSDTEAFF TGTGCCAGCAGCGGTGGACAGGGGGATTCTGACACTGAAGCTTTCTTT
TRBD2 NA TRBJ2-3 TRBV9 CASSPREGADTQYF TGTGCCAGCAGCCCACGGGAGGGAGCCGATACGCAGTATTTT
NA NA TRBJ2-2 TRBV6-5 CASSVFIANTGELFF TGTGCCAGCAGTGTGTTTATAGCGAACACCGGGGAGCTGTTTTTT
TRBD1 NA TRBJ1-2 TRBV28 CASMGTTGGVDGYTF TGTGCCAGCATGGGGACCACAGGGGGCGTCGACGGCTACACCTTC
NA NA TRBJ2-3 TRBV30 CAWRGLSRGDTQYF TGTGCCTGGAGGGGGCTATCTCGTGGGGATACGCAGTATTTT
TRBD1 NA TRBJ1-1 TRBV5-4 CASSWDRGNTEAFF TGTGCCAGCAGCTGGGACAGGGGGAACACTGAAGCTTTCTTT
NA NA TRBJ2-1 TRBV7-6 CASSFTDSSYNEQFF TGTGCCAGCAGCTTCACGGACAGTTCCTACAATGAGCAGTTCTTC
NA NA TRBJ1-5 TRBV5-8 CASSLYNQPQHF TGTGCCAGCAGCTTGTACAATCAGCCCCAGCATTTT
NA once TRBJ2-5 TRBV19 CASSIQFPGTQYF TGTGCCAGTAGTATACAGTTTCCGGGAACCCAGTACTTC
NA NA TRBJ2-1 TRBV11-3 CASSSRDNEQFF TGTGCCAGCAGCTCGAGGGATAATGAGCAGTTCTTC
NA NA TRBJ1-4 TRBV9 CASSPEAGRHPNEKLFF TGTGCCAGCAGCCCGGAAGCAGGGCGACACCCGAATGAAAAACTGTTTTTT
NA few TRBJ1-1 TRBV21-1 CASSRYRVEDTEAFF TGTGCCAGCAGCAGATACAGGGTTGAGGACACTGAAGCTTTCTTT
NA NA TRBJ1-3 TRBV6-6 CASSYGGLFSGNTIYF TGTGCCAGCAGTTACGGGGGACTGTTTTCTGGAAACACCATATATTTT
NA NA TRBJ2-1 TRBV10-3 CAISATWPGLPRRDHEQFF TGTGCCATCAGTGCTACATGGCCGGGACTCCCCCGACGGGACCATGAGCAGTTCTTC
TRBD2 NA TRBJ2-7 TRBV7-3 CASSLSSGTYEQYF TGTGCCAGCAGCTTATCTAGCGGTACCTACGAGCAGTACTTC
NA NA TRBJ1-3 TRBV4-1 CASSQDVRGGSGNTIYF TGCGCCAGCAGCCAAGATGTGAGGGGGGGGTCTGGAAACACCATATATTTT
NA NA TRBJ1-6 TRBV19 CASSSAEASPLHF TGTGCCAGTAGTTCCGCGGAGGCCTCACCCCTCCACTTT
TRBD1 NA TRBJ1-2 TRBV7-2 CASSSYFDRDDGYTF TGTGCCAGCAGCTCCTACTTCGACAGGGATGATGGCTACACCTTC
NA NA TRBJ2-5 TRBV30 CAFERQGLQETQYF TGTGCCTTCGAGCGGCAGGGGCTCCAAGAGACCCAGTACTTC
NA NA TRBJ2-5 TRBV18 CASSPPKGEARQETQYF TGTGCCAGCTCACCACCGAAGGGGGAAGCCCGACAAGAGACCCAGTACTTC
NA few TRBJ2-3 TRBV5-4 CASSLNRGTDTQYF TGTGCCAGCAGCTTGAACAGGGGCACAGATACGCAGTATTTT
TRBD2 NA TRBJ2-7 TRBV11-3 CASSPSGAYEQYF TGTGCCAGCAGCCCTAGCGGCGCCTACGAGCAGTACTTC
NA few TRBJ2-5 TRBV27 CASSTRVRETQYF TGTGCCAGCAGTACCAGGGTACGAGAGACCCAGTACTTC
TRBD2 NA TRBJ2-1 TRBV29-1 CSGASGNYNEQFF TGCAGCGGGGCTAGCGGGAATTACAATGAGCAGTTCTTC
TRBD2 NA TRBJ2-1 TRBV11-2 CASSLELAGDNEQFF TGTGCCAGCAGCTTAGAACTGGCGGGGGACAATGAGCAGTTCTTC
TRBD1 NA TRBJ2-7 TRBV19 CASSIHGQEPYEQYF TGTGCCAGTAGTATCCATGGACAGGAGCCCTACGAGCAGTACTTC
NA NA TRBJ2-5 TRBV4-1 CASSQGGAYKETQYF TGCGCCAGCAGCCAAGGGGGCGCGTACAAGGAGACCCAGTACTTC
NA NA TRBJ1-1 TRBV7-2 CASSFDRYTEAFF TGTGCCAGCAGCTTCGACAGATACACTGAAGCTTTCTTT
TRBD1 NA TRBJ2-7 TRBV5-1 CASSHRDRVYEQYF TGCGCCAGCAGCCACCGGGACAGGGTCTACGAGCAGTACTTC